Below are 14 T cell receptor beta chains sequenced from a single sample in a study of blood T cells in healthy people across ages. The authors ran a second PCR of 7 to 11 cycles using a sample-barcoded 5' primer and a J-beta primer mix. TCRdb reprocessed the 5' RACE reads via MiXCR and lists one record per CDR3 protein. The sample carries 720,000 or so distinct CDR3 sequences, roughly two fifths recorded once. Sequencing used blood. These receptor sequences come from a man at least 80 years old in good health.

This clonotype has just a few counts. The chain has TRBV5-1 and TRBJ2-1; TRBD1 might be the D (5 bases). This CDR3 contains 15 residues. Germline CDR1 and CDR2: SGHRS and YFSETQ. V lost 8 bases and J 1 base, leaving 16 bases between the germline ends. CDR3 in amino acids: CASARTKGSYNEQFF. The CDR3 DNA reads TGCGCCAGTGCCCGGACGAAGGGGTCCTACAATGAGCAGTTCTTC.

The chain uses TRBV6-2 or TRBV6-3 and TRBJ2-4, with 7 bases aligning to TRBD1. The CDR3 has 18 residues. V shed 5 bases, J shed 0 bases, and the junction held 13 bases outside the gene matches. Germline-derived CDR1 and CDR2 are MNHEY and SVGEGT. The chain's CDR3 is CASSHNDREGGAKNIQYF. The DNA of the CDR3 is TGTGCCAGCAGTCACAATGACAGGGAAGGGGGAGCCAAAAACATTCAGTACTTC.

This clonotype has more than one count but fewer than ten. The genes are TRBV12-3 or TRBV12-4 and TRBJ2-3; no definite D call. The CDR3 length is 13 residues. V was pared by 6 bases and J by 1 base, with 8 bases between. The CDR3 nucleotides read TGTGCCAGCAGCCCAGATGGCACAGATACGCAGTATTTT. Residues: CASSPDGTDTQYF.

This chain connects TRBV6-5 to TRBJ1-2; 8 nucleotides align to TRBD1. CDR1 MNHEY and CDR2 SVGAGI come from the germline V gene. The CDR3 has 15 residues. J lost 6 bases, V lost 2 bases, and 8 bases had no gene match. CDR3 in DNA: TGTGCCAGCAGTTACGGGGGCAGGGGGCAGGATGGCTACACCTTC. Translating gives CASSYGGRGQDGYTF.

A few counts support this clonotype. This sequence joins TRBV27 and TRBJ2-7; maybe TRBD1 (6 bases). Germline CDR1 is MNHEY and CDR2 is SMNVEV (reference sequence). The CDR3 is 13 residues long. Trimming shortened V by 5 bases and J by 3 bases, and 11 bases separated the two germline ends. The CDR3 DNA is TGTGCCAGCAGTGTAAAGGGACACTACGAGCAGTACTTC. Protein product: CASSVKGHYEQYF.

This clonotype was picked up a small number of times. The chain joins TRBV4-1 to TRBJ2-1; D is undetermined. CDR1 is MGHRA and CDR2 is YSYEKL in the germline V gene. The CDR3 contains 16 residues. Deletions cut 0 bases from V and 4 bases from J, with 13 bases between. In DNA, the CDR3 is TGCGCCAGCAGCCAAGAGTTTCGGGTCCAGTACAATGAGCAGTTCTTC. It encodes CASSQEFRVQYNEQFF.

This chain connects TRBV20-1 to TRBJ2-1; TRBD1 matches at 8 bases. This CDR3 has 14 residues. Germline V lookup: CDR1 DFQATT, CDR2 SNEGSKA (reference sequence). The V and J ends lost 5 bases and 5 bases, in that order; junction bases with no gene match: 8. The CDR3 sequence: CSAGTGQNDNEQFF. The CDR3 DNA follows: TGCAGTGCTGGGACAGGTCAAAATGACAATGAGCAGTTCTTC.

The chain links TRBV6-2 or TRBV6-3 to TRBJ2-2, with no clear D. The CDR3 covers 15 residues. V dropped 2 bases and J dropped 4 bases, with 11 bases sitting between them. CDR1 and CDR2 from the germline V gene are MNHEY and SVGEGT. The CDR3 nucleotides read TGTGCCAGCAGTTACCCGCCTTTAGGCACCGGGGAGCTGTTTTTT. The encoded protein is CASSYPPLGTGELFF.

Many counts were recorded for this clonotype. The chain uses TRBV29-1 and TRBJ2-7, with 9 bases matching TRBD2. Per germline, CDR1 SQVTM and CDR2 ANQGSEA. The CDR3 contains 13 residues. The V and J ends lost 5 bases and 3 bases, in that order; junction bases with no gene match: 5. The CDR3 DNA reads TGCAGCGTTCGTAGCGGGAGCCTCTACGAGCAGTACTTC. Protein product: CSVRSGSLYEQYF.

V gene TRBV5-5 combines with J gene TRBJ2-3; no reliable D call. CDR1 SGHKS and CDR2 YYEKEE come from the germline V gene (reference sequence). This CDR3 has 15 residues. V gave up 2 bases and J gave up 6 bases, with 16 bases separating them. The CDR3 DNA sequence: TGTGCCAGCAGCTTAATCCTCCGGGTAGGGGATACGCAGTATTTT. Amino acid sequence: CASSLILRVGDTQYF.

The gene calls are TRBV7-2 and TRBJ2-7; D might be TRBD2 (6 bases). Germline-derived CDR1 and CDR2 are SGHTA and FQGNSA. The CDR3 is made up of 14 amino acids. The V and J ends lost 3 bases and 2 bases respectively, with 11 bases between them. This CDR3 is CASSFGGGAYEQYF. In nucleotides, the CDR3 is TGTGCCAGCAGCTTTGGCGGAGGGGCCTACGAGCAGTACTTC. The full variable domain, its missing parts supplied by reference TRBV7-2 and TRBJ2-7, is GAGVSQSPSNKVTEKGKDVELRCDPISGHTALYWYRQSLGQGLEFLIYFQGNSAPDKSGLPSDRFSAERTGGSVSTLTIQRTQQEDSAVYLCASSFGGGAYEQYFGPGTRLTVT.

Regarding this clonotype: A much larger clone differs from this one at a single base, so this may be a read error. The rearrangement links TRBV6-5 to TRBJ2-7; no definite D call. Looked up from germline, CDR1 is MNHEY and CDR2 is SVGAGI. CDR3 size: 15 residues. V dropped 2 bases and J dropped 7 bases, with 18 bases sitting between them. The CDR3 sequence is CASSYANPTQNEQYF. CDR3 nucleotides: TGTGCCAGCAGTTACGCGAACCCTACCCAAAATGAGCAGTACTTC.

This clonotype was seen repeatedly, ten times or more. CDR3 loop: CASSGTSGGPRGQTQYF. As DNA, the CDR3 is TGTGCCAGCAGTGGGACTAGCGGGGGCCCCCGCGGCCAGACCCAGTACTTC. This sequence joins TRBV12-3 or TRBV12-4 and TRBJ2-5, with 14 bases fitting TRBD2. The junction had 11 bases not matched to a gene; V was cut back by 5 bases and J by 6 bases. There are 17 residues in the CDR3.

This clonotype was seen a handful of times. The J gene is TRBJ2-1, the V gene TRBV24-1, with D maybe TRBD1 (8 bases). The germline gives CDR1 KGHDR, CDR2 SFDVKD. The CDR3 sequence is 14 residues long. Between the trimmed V and J ends, which lost 9 bases and 2 bases, there was a span of 13 bases. The CDR3 here is CATGAGQAYNEQFF. The CDR3 DNA reads TGTGCCACCGGAGCGGGACAGGCCTACAATGAGCAGTTCTTC.